This T cell receptor (beta chain) appears in the sequencing data of a study of T-cell memory formation after mild COVID-19. Across the study: TCR clusters were mostly donor specific.

This clonotype appeared a few times. Its antigen is not identified. CDR3 length: 15 amino acids. Trimming shortened V by 0 bases and J by 8 bases, and 14 bases separated the two germline ends. Germline CDR1 LGHNA, CDR2 YSLEER. Each CDR3 protein is one row after TCRdb ran MiXCR on the 5' RACE reads. The sample contains some 310,000 distinct CDR3 sequences, around 20% of which appear only once. Study results and caveats: Shrinking CD4+ clones were chiefly CM and EM; CD8+ ones were chiefly EMRA.

The TCR originated in a man younger than 35 who had mild COVID-19 (a few samples of this study predate the infection). Cell type and time point are not known. Sequencing input: PBMCs or a T cell subset sorted from them (not recorded which). V usage is TRBV4-3 and J usage is TRBJ1-3, with D hard to call. The CDR3 bases are TGCGCCAGCAGCCAAGACAGGTCTCTCGGCTACACCATATATTTT. This sequence encodes CASSQDRSLGYTIYF.